Listed below are T cell receptor beta chains from one sample, sequenced in a study of cytomegalovirus exposure and HLA in healthy donors. Data came from immunoSEQ multiplex PCR; TCRdb stores just in-frame clones and leaves some out. The table lists some 110,000 clones, approximately 75% of them singletons, with almost 5% in the top ten. Sequencing used PBMCs. The receptors were sampled from a man in his fifties in good health and CMV-seropositive. CDR3s include the opening cysteine and the closing phenylalanine or tryptophan. A D gene is named only where the DNA matches it firmly. Some rows have no size entry. The others give once, few or many, or a class for an expanded clone.

CASSEAGSGNQPQHF	TGTGCCAGCAGTGAGGCAGGTAGTGGCAATCAGCCCCAGCATTTT	.	.	TRBV6-4	TRBJ1-5
CASGRLGTSEGEQYF	TGTGCCAGCGGACGACTAGGGACTAGCGAAGGCGAGCAGTACTTC	TRBD2	few	TRBV9	TRBJ2-7
CASSQDPPGRQSYNEQFF	TGTGCCAGCAGCCAAGACCCCCCTGGCAGGCAGTCCTACAATGAGCAGTTCTTC	.	.	TRBV4-2	TRBJ2-1
CASSLDRETEAFF	TGTGCCAGCAGCTTAGACAGGGAAACTGAAGCTTTCTTT	.	few	TRBV7-2	TRBJ1-1
CAIRRDSYYGYTF	TGTGCCATCAGGAGGGACAGTTACTATGGCTACACCTTC	TRBD1	once	TRBV10-3	TRBJ1-2
CASSSPYGEQYF	TGTGCCAGCAGCTCGCCCTACGGTGAGCAGTACTTC	.	.	TRBV7-6	TRBJ2-7
CASSFSTGGTNEKLFF	TGTGCCAGCAGTTTCTCGACAGGCGGCACTAATGAAAAACTGTTTTTT	.	.	TRBV28	TRBJ1-4
CASSLRSGINYGYTF	TGTGCCAGCAGCTTACGGTCAGGGATTAACTATGGCTACACCTTC	.	.	TRBV13	TRBJ1-2
CASSLSGGGSYEQYF	TGCGCCAGCAGCTTGTCCGGGGGGGGAAGCTACGAGCAGTACTTC	TRBD2	.	TRBV5-1	TRBJ2-7
CAWSVPRSSPYNSPLHF	TGTGCCTGGAGTGTACCTCGGTCGAGCCCCTATAATTCACCCCTCCACTTT	.	.	TRBV30	TRBJ1-6
CASSLVPGAPHGYTF	TGCGCCAGCAGCTTGGTGCCAGGGGCCCCTCATGGCTACACCTTC	.	once	TRBV5-1	TRBJ1-2
CASSQSAGTEAFF	TGTGCCAGCAGTCAATCGGCGGGCACTGAAGCTTTCTTT	.	.	TRBV5-4	TRBJ1-1
CASSLAGHTGELFF	TGTGCCAGCAGCTTAGCGGGGCACACCGGGGAGCTGTTTTTT	.	.	TRBV7-9	TRBJ2-2
CASSERENSPLHF	TGTGCCAGCTCAGAGAGGGAGAATTCACCCCTCCACTTT	.	.	TRBV18	TRBJ1-6
CATSFLTGTYEQYF	TGTGCCACCAGCTTTTTGACAGGGACCTACGAGCAGTACTTC	TRBD1	.	TRBV15	TRBJ2-7
CASSVGGTDPGQPQHF	TGTGCCAGCAGCGTTGGAGGTACGGACCCGGGACAGCCCCAGCATTTT	.	once	TRBV9	TRBJ1-5
CASAGPQGAQHF	TGTGCCAGCGCAGGGCCTCAGGGGGCCCAGCATTTT	TRBD1	few	TRBV6-5	TRBJ1-5
CASSLEGQMNTEAFF	TGCGCCAGCAGCTTGGAAGGACAGATGAACACTGAAGCTTTCTTT	.	.	TRBV5-1	TRBJ1-1
CASSLDSGQGAREQYF	TGTGCCAGCAGCCTAGACTCGGGACAGGGGGCTAGAGAGCAGTACTTC	TRBD1	.	TRBV7-9	TRBJ2-7
CASSPGTGPQETQYF	TGTGCCAGCAGCCCAGGGACAGGGCCCCAAGAGACCCAGTACTTC	TRBD1	.	TRBV6-5	TRBJ2-5
CAPGGITDTQYF	TGTGCCCCAGGCGGGATCACAGATACGCAGTATTTT	.	.	TRBV7-9	TRBJ2-3
CASSPQPAGSGANVLTF	TGTGCCAGCAGCCCCCAGCCGGCGGGGAGCGGGGCCAACGTCCTGACTTTC	.	once	TRBV14	TRBJ2-6
CASGLAGGPDTQYF	TGTGCCAGCGGACTAGCGGGGGGGCCAGATACGCAGTATTTT	TRBD2	.	TRBV2	TRBJ2-3
CASSLGTGAHRGAVF	TGCGCCAGCAGCCTCGGGACAGGGGCGCACCGGGGAGCTGTTTTT	TRBD1	.	TRBV5-1	TRBJ2-2
CASSGGQGLQPQHF	TGTGCCAGCAGCGGGGGACAGGGGCTTCAGCCCCAGCATTTT	TRBD1	.	TRBV6-1	TRBJ1-5
CASRGQGAGEQYF	TGCGCCAGCAGGGGACAGGGGGCGGGGGAGCAGTACTTC	TRBD1	.	TRBV5-1	TRBJ2-7
CASGSPTTRGAYEQYF	TGTGCTAGTGGTTCCCCAACTACTCGGGGGGCCTACGAGCAGTACTTC	TRBD2	.	TRBV12-5	TRBJ2-7
CASRETGALSGYTF	TGTGCCAGCAGGGAGACAGGTGCTCTTTCTGGCTACACCTTC	.	.	TRBV6-1	TRBJ1-2
CASSLGVLDRAYEQYF	TGTGCCAGCAGCTTAGGAGTGTTGGACAGGGCCTACGAGCAGTACTTC	TRBD1	.	TRBV7-8	TRBJ2-7
CASSIQGIRTEAFF	TGTGCCAGCAGTATTCAGGGGATCCGCACTGAAGCTTTCTTT	.	few	TRBV7-2	TRBJ1-1
CASSRQSTGELFF	TGTGCCAGCAGCCGACAGAGCACCGGGGAGCTGTTTTTT	.	.	TRBV5-8	TRBJ2-2
CASSPGTGSYEQYF	TGTGCCAGCTCACCCGGGACAGGGTCCTACGAGCAGTACTTC	TRBD1	medium-sized	TRBV18	TRBJ2-7
CASSPNGGGTDTQYF	TGTGCCAGCTCACCCAATGGAGGGGGCACAGATACGCAGTATTTT	.	.	TRBV18	TRBJ2-3
CASSLELLGGYGYTF	TGTGCCAGCAGCTTGGAACTCCTCGGAGGTTATGGCTACACCTTC	.	.	TRBV5-6	TRBJ1-2
CASSSPRQGPYEQYF	TGTGCCAGCAGCAGCCCGCGGCAGGGGCCCTACGAGCAGTACTTC	.	.	TRBV7-9	TRBJ2-7
CSVKTGGGTEAFF	TGCAGCGTTAAAACAGGGGGCGGCACTGAAGCTTTCTTT	TRBD1	.	TRBV29-1	TRBJ1-1
CASSQTQRYGYTF	TGTGCCAGCAGCCAAACCCAACGGTATGGCTACACCTTC	.	.	TRBV9	TRBJ1-2
CASSWTGNYGYTF	TGTGCCAGCAGTTGGACAGGGAACTATGGCTACACCTTC	TRBD1	.	TRBV28	TRBJ1-2
CASSYAPGRGYGYTF	TGTGCCAGCAGTTACGCCCCGGGGAGGGGCTATGGCTACACCTTC	.	.	TRBV6-5	TRBJ1-2